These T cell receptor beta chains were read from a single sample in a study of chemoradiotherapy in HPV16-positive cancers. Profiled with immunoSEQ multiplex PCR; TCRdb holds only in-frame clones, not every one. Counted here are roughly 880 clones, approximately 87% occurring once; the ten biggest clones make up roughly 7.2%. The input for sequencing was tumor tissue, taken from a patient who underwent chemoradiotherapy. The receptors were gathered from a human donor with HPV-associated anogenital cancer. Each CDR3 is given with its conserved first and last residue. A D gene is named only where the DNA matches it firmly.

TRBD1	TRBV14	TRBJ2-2	CASSRDIQGTGELFF
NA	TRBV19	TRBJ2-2	CATNSMETNTGELFF
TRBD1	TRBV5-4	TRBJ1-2	CASSIGQGTGYGYTF
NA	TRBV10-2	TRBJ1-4	CASSEKQGGAEKLFF
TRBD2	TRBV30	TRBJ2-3	CAWYSTRKFSGGAREDTQYF
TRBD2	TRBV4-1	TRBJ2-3	CASSHESGSSGDTDTQYF
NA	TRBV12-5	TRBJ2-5	CASGSGTPQETQYF
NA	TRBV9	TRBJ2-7	CASSVGRSGYEQYF
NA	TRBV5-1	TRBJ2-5	CASSLVPTRSETQYF
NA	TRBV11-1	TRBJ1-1	CASSPPYTVVGTEAFF
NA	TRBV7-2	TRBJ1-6	CASSLGQGYNSPLHF
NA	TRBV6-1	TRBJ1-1	CASSQGRNTEAFF
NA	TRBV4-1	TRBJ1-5	CASSQERAGNQPQHF
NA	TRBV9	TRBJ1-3	CASSVAAPWDTIYF
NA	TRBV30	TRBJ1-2	CAWREWVGGYTF
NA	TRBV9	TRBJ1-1	CASSVGQDTEAFF
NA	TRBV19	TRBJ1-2	CASSIFGQGKSYGYTF
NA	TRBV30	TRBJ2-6	CAWEPGSPGANVLTF
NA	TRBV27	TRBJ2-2	CASSFRRQVYTGELFF
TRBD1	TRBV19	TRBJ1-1	CASTPLGQYEAFF
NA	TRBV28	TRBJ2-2	CASSLFRGNGELFF
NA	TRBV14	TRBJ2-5	CASSQLDRPETQYF
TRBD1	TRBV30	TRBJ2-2	CAWSGDRGFRELFF
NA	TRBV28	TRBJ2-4	CASSLWGGHIQYF
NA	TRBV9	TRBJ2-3	CASTVSPVMDTQYF
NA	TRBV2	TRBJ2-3	CASSVGIGTDTQYF
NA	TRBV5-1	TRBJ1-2	CASSYAVGTNYGYTF
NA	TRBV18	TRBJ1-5	CASSLQGSWSNQPQHF
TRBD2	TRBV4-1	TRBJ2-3	CASSHSFGASGDTDTQYF
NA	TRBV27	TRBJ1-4	CASSLNPTNEKLFF
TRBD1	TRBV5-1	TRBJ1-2	CASSPGDREIYGYTF
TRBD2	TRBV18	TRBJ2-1	CASSSSGGALNNEQFF
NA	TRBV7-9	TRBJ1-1	CASSPPYTVVGTEAFF
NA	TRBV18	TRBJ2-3	CASSPLTGFGTDTQYF
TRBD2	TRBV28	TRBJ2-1	CASSSTRTGGNEQFF
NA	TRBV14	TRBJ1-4	CASSQDRGGYNEKLFF
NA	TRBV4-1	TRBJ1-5	CASSQALYQPQHF
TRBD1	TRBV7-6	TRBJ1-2	CASSLGGTAYGYTF
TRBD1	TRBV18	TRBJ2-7	CASSPRDRASSYEQYF
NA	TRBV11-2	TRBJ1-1	CASSRTRGGTEAFF
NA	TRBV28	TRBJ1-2	CASSPPGGGYTF
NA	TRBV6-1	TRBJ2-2	CASSDLRRGPTGELFF
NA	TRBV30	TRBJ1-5	CAWSADSNQPQHF
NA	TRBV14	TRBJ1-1	CASSPWGLGLNTEAFF
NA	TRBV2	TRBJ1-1	CASSEEQRVEAFF
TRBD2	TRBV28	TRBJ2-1	CASSTGLLFFEQFF
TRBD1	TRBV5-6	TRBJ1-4	CASSFDRGKEKLFF
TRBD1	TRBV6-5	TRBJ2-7	CASSQTGNYEQYF
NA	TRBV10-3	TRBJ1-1	CAISGGTGGTEAFF
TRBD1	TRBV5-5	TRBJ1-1	CASSGDRATEAFF